The T cell receptor (beta chain) described here comes from a study of T cell changes during pregnancy in multiple sclerosis (dated by TCRdb to the late 2010s). For context, the study as a whole: The study examined how the T cell repertoire changed over the course of pregnancy in women with multiple sclerosis.

Details on this clone: Its antigen remains unidentified. No base qualities exist here, and no much larger clone lies one base off it.

Receptor libraries were prepared by the immunoSEQ multiplex PCR assay. TCRdb's version of the immuneACCESS table is confined to in-frame rearrangements and falls short of the full clone set. An unresolved V gene accounts for under half of the shortfall where checked; the remainder is of unknown origin. This sample gives about 52,000 clones in total; around 92% of them show up just once. Approximately 0.25% of the sample belongs to the ten largest clones. The CDR3 has 13 amino acids, counting the end cysteine and phenylalanine. The only DNA kept is the CDR3, 39 bases in frame from the first base. V loses 1 base, J loses 1 base, and the germline ends lie 4 bases apart. The germline V gene (reference sequence) provides CDR1 LNHNV and CDR2 YYDKDF.

Recombination connected TRBV15 to TRBJ1-1, with the identity of the D gene unclear. Sequencing was performed on CD4+ T cells from peripheral blood mononuclear cells, taken in the third trimester of pregnancy. The receptor was derived from a female donor with multiple sclerosis, enrolled in a pregnancy study. The DNA is TGTGCCACCAGCAGAGTGGCGAACACTGAAGCTTTCTTT. Translated, this is CATSRVANTEAFF.